The 18 T cell receptor beta chains in this list originate from one sample, sequenced in a study of siplizumab effects on memory and regulatory T cells. The authors kept the mixed lymphocyte reaction cells in coculture at 37°C for over five days. Antigens of these TCRs are unknown. The repertoire was sequenced with immunoSEQ multiplex PCR; TCRdb's copy has only in-frame clones and lacks some. In the table there are approximately 9,600 clones, roughly 45% of which are singletons. The sample taken for sequencing was CFSE-low (dividing) CD8+ T cells sorted from an allogeneic mixed lymphocyte reaction. These TCRs come from a human donor in good health; the cells came from an allogeneic mixed lymphocyte reaction.

This clone has just one count. The DNA for the CDR3 is TGTGCCAGCAGCTTAGCGGTGGGCCGGGAACCCTCCTACGAGCAGTACTTC. Its protein product is CASSLAVGREPSYEQYF. The chain recombines TRBV7-8 with TRBJ2-7, with D possibly TRBD2 on 5 matching bases. The CDR3 covers 17 residues. Between the trimmed V and J ends, which lost 0 bases and 0 bases, there was a span of 15 bases. The germline V gene encodes CDR1 SGHVS and CDR2 FQNEAQ.

V usage is TRBV4-1 and J usage is TRBJ2-5; D unresolved. The DNA end is more similar to TRBJ2-7, so the J call may be wrong. Looked up from germline, CDR1 is MGHRA and CDR2 is YSYEKL. This CDR3 is 15 amino acids long. This chain's CDR3 is CASSQDRNSLYEQYF. CDR3 sequence (DNA): TGCGCCAGCAGCCAAGATCGAAACAGTCTATACGAGCAGTACTTC.

By proportion, this clone is medium-sized. The chain carries TRBV9 and TRBJ2-7; TRBD2 matches at 7 bases. Germline assignment: CDR1 SGDLS and CDR2 YYNGEE. Germline trimming cut 0 bases from V and 2 bases from J; bases unmatched to any gene: 5. The CDR3 covers 15 residues. The CDR3 protein is CASSVDGGGTYEQYF. In DNA, the CDR3 is TGTGCCAGCAGCGTAGATGGCGGGGGAACCTACGAGCAGTACTTC.

The gene calls are TRBV19 and TRBJ1-1; D is possibly TRBD1 (6 bases). In germline, CDR1 is LNHDA, CDR2 SQIVND (reference sequence). The CDR3 spans 12 residues. The V gene lost 9 bases and the J gene lost 8 bases, with 16 bases spanning the gap. The CDR3 coding sequence is TGTGCCAGCACGGACAGAGCCACAGAAGCTTTCTTT. Protein: CASTDRATEAFF.

The rearrangement uses TRBV27 and TRBJ1-2, with 9 bases that match TRBD1. CDR1 is MNHEY, CDR2 SMNVEV, per germline (reference sequence). The CDR3 has 15 amino acids. The trim removed 4 bases at V and 5 bases at J, leaving 8 bases unmatched. The CDR3 DNA sequence: TGTGCCAGCAGTTCCACAGGGGGCTCTAGATATGGCTACACCTTC. Its protein is CASSSTGGSRYGYTF.

The V call is TRBV27, the J call TRBJ2-1, with 10 bases that match TRBD2. This CDR3 spans 16 amino acids. The germline V gene encodes CDR1 MNHEY and CDR2 SMNVEV (reference sequence). Losses at the gene ends were 6 bases for V and 0 bases for J; bases not matched to a gene: 5. CDR3 residues: CASRLAGWSSYNEQFF. The CDR3 DNA reads TGTGCCAGCAGACTAGCGGGGTGGAGCTCCTACAATGAGCAGTTCTTC.

This chain connects TRBV27 to TRBJ1-2, with 8 positions matching TRBD1. V was clipped by 2 bases and J by 4 bases; unmatched bases: 3. CDR1 is MNHEY, CDR2 SMNVEV, per germline (reference sequence). The CDR3 covers 14 residues. The CDR3 loop reads CASSLTGGPYGYTF. The CDR3 DNA reads TGTGCCAGCAGTTTAACAGGGGGGCCCTATGGCTACACCTTC.

Sample share makes this clone medium-sized. The rearrangement uses TRBV7-9 and TRBJ2-3; D is undetermined. CDR1 is SEHNR, CDR2 FQNEAQ, per germline (reference sequence). The CDR3 runs 12 residues. With 7 bases removed from V and 1 base from J, the gap between germline ends came to 6 bases. CDR3 in DNA: TGTGCCAGCATTGGGGGCACAGATACGCAGTATTTT. Translation gives CASIGGTDTQYF.

In DNA form, the CDR3 reads TGTGCCAGCAGACAGGGGGGCTCCAATCAGCCCCAGCATTTT. Translated: CASRQGGSNQPQHF. The V gene is TRBV25-1, the J gene TRBJ1-5; TRBD1 aligns across 8 bases. The CDR3 length is 14 residues. Trimming cost V 6 bases and J 3 bases; bases outside gene matches: 4. Germline V gene sequence: CDR1 MGHDK, CDR2 SYGVNS.

The gene calls are TRBV29-1 and TRBJ2-3; unclear D gene. Between the trimmed V and J ends, which lost 5 bases and 2 bases, there was a span of 11 bases. The V gene's germline CDR1 is SQVTM and CDR2 ANQGSEA. CDR3 length equals 13 residues. This CDR3 is CSVRRLNTDTQYF. In DNA form, the CDR3 reads TGCAGCGTTCGGAGACTCAACACAGATACGCAGTATTTT.

This chain joins TRBV6-5 and TRBJ2-5; no clear D. Germline V gene sequence: CDR1 MNHEY, CDR2 SVGAGI. V was clipped by 2 bases and J by 4 bases, with 14 bases between them. The CDR3 contains 15 residues. The DNA of the CDR3 is TGTGCCAGCAGTTACACTTCGGGTCAACGAGAGACCCAGTACTTC. This sequence encodes CASSYTSGQRETQYF.

This clone was seen a few times. The gene calls are TRBV11-2 and TRBJ2-7; D unresolved. The ends were cut back, 6 bases at V and 2 bases at J, with 14 bases in the middle. CDR1 and CDR2 (germline): SGHAT, FQNNGV. This CDR3 contains 14 residues. CDR3 DNA sequence: TGTGCCAGCAGTGAAAGGGCAGGTCCCTACGAGCAGTACTTC. Residues: CASSERAGPYEQYF.

In regard to this clone: With a far larger clone one base away, a read error is the likely cause. Other DNA sequences within the sample encode an identical CDR3. The rearrangement links TRBV4-1 to TRBJ1-1; D might be TRBD1 (5 bases). This CDR3 is built from 14 residues. Germline assignment: CDR1 MGHRA and CDR2 YSYEKL. Trimming shortened V by 1 base and J by 2 bases, and 8 bases separated the two germline ends. CDR3 protein: CASSQGGGNTEAFF. Written as DNA, the CDR3 is TGCGCCAGCAGCCAAGGTGGGGGTAACACTGAAGCTTTCTTT.

This clone is termed medium-sized. The CDR3 loop is CASSVAGTNEKLFF. The DNA of the CDR3 is TGTGCCAGCAGCGTAGCGGGGACTAATGAAAAACTGTTTTTT. The chain links TRBV9 to TRBJ1-4; D remains unclear. V was pared by 0 bases and J by 2 bases, with 5 bases between. The CDR3 length is 14 residues. The germline V gene has CDR1 SGDLS and CDR2 YYNGEE.

The chain couples TRBV5-1 to TRBJ1-3, with unresolved D. Trimming took 4 bases from V and 4 from J, leaving 9 bases between them. The CDR3 is 13 residues long. Germline CDR1 and CDR2: SGHRS and YFSETQ. As DNA, the CDR3 is TGCGCCAGCAGCCTGGGATCGGGAAACACCATATATTTT. Translated: CASSLGSGNTIYF.

The CDR3 region has the DNA TGCGCCAGCAGCTATCAACCCAGGACGGGAAACTATGGCTACACCTTC. This sequence encodes CASSYQPRTGNYGYTF. This rearrangement joins TRBV4-1 to TRBJ1-2; D not resolved. The germline V gene has CDR1 MGHRA and CDR2 YSYEKL. V was pared by 5 bases and J by 2 bases, with 18 bases between. CDR3 length equals 16 residues.

This clone is labeled as medium-sized. Other nucleotide sequences in the sample specify the same CDR3. The chain couples TRBV27 to TRBJ1-2; D is possibly TRBD1 (5 bases). Trimming stripped 3 bases from V and 6 bases from J, with 11 bases between. This CDR3 has 13 residues. Germline CDR1 MNHEY, CDR2 SMNVEV (reference sequence). The CDR3 DNA reads as TGTGCCAGCAGTTTCGGCCAGGGTGATGGCTACACCTTC. Protein sequence: CASSFGQGDGYTF.

This chain joins TRBV9 and TRBJ2-7; D unclear. The V end lost 0 bases, the J end lost 2 bases, and 9 bases lay between the germline ends. The length of the CDR3 is 14 residues. Germline V gene sequence: CDR1 SGDLS, CDR2 YYNGEE. The CDR3 sequence is CASSVGGNAYEQYF. DNA of the CDR3: TGTGCCAGCAGCGTAGGGGGAAATGCCTACGAGCAGTACTTC.